The 3 T cell receptor beta chains in this list originate from one sample, sequenced in a study of T cell responses to AZD1222 COVID-19 vaccine. Profiling relied on immunoSEQ multiplex PCR, and the TCRdb table lists in-frame clones only, not all of them. The profile shows just over 150,000 clones, roughly nine tenths of them singletons. Sequenced material: peripheral blood, taken after recovery from COVID-19. Receptors were obtained from an adult who had recovered from COVID-19.

CDR3: CASSQSTGDNEQFF. In nucleotides, the CDR3 is TGTGCCAGCAGCCAATCCACTGGGGACAATGAGCAGTTCTTC. The chain carries TRBV5-4 and TRBJ2-1; no firm D call. This CDR3 region has 14 residues. Germline V gives CDR1 SGHNT, CDR2 YYREEE (reference sequence). Trimming pared 4 bases from V and 5 bases from J, leaving 13 bases between.

The CDR3, as DNA: TGTGCCAGCATCGGCGGCCGCACAGATACGCAGTATTTT. This encodes CASIGGRTDTQYF. The gene calls are TRBV28 and TRBJ2-3, with D hard to call. CDR3 size: 13 residues. The V gene's germline CDR1 is MDHEN and CDR2 SYDVKM. Trimming cost V 7 bases and J 1 base, with 9 bases left between them.

The chain links TRBV27 to TRBJ2-7; TRBD1 might be the D (5 bases). The germline V gene encodes CDR1 MNHEY and CDR2 SMNVEV (reference sequence). Trimming left V 8 bases short and J 7 bases short, with 15 bases between. This CDR3 comprises 12 residues. The CDR3 region is CASGRQSWEQYF. CDR3 in DNA: TGTGCCAGCGGACGACAGAGTTGGGAGCAGTACTTC.